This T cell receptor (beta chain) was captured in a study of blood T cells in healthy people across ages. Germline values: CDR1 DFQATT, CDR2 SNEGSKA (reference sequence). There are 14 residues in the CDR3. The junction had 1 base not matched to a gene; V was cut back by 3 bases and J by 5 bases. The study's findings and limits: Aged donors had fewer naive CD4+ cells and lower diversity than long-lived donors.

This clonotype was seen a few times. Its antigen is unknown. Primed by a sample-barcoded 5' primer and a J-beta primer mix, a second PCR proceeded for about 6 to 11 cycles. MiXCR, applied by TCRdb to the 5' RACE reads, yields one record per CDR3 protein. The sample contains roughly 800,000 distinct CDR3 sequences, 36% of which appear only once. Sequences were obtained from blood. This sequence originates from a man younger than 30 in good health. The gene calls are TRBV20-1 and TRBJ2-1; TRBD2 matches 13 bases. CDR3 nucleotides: TGCAGTGCTAGGACTAGCGGGGGGCACAATGAGCAGTTCTTC. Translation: CSARTSGGHNEQFF.